The entry below describes one T cell receptor (beta chain). The target antigen is unknown. These data are taken from a study of cytomegalovirus exposure and HLA in healthy donors. Primers included in the PCR were 60 Vbeta and 13 Jbeta primers. How the authors handled the data: In a later analysis, the count reached some 83 million unique TCR beta chains, with around 11 million shared. The method was immunoSEQ multiplex PCR; TCRdb's version includes in-frame clones alone and lacks a portion of them. V and J calls and clone size come straight from that table; D and trimming were deduced from the DNA. Among some 130,000 clones listed, approximately 78% were seen once. CDR3 size: 14 residues. Germline V gives CDR1 SGHRS, CDR2 YFSETQ. J lost 6 bases, V lost 4 bases, and 9 bases had no gene match. Study-wide results and limits: The authors considered a cluster of highly shared sequence variants likely to be a sequencing artifact. In a later analysis, common viral pathogens appeared linked to several of the most significant clusters.

The sample consisted of PBMCs. The V call is TRBV5-1, the J call TRBJ2-7; 8 nucleotides align to TRBD2. This receptor was identified in a woman between 50 and 59 years old in good health and CMV-seropositive. CDR3 protein: CASSPGLASREQYF. The CDR3 DNA reads TGCGCCAGCAGCCCCGGACTAGCAAGTCGCGAGCAGTACTTC.